The clone carrying this T cell receptor beta chain showed up just once. The sample originates from a study of blood T cell repertoires in COVID-19. Turning to the study itself: PBMCs, B-cell-depleted T cells, or T cells were the source of the cDNA or gDNA that made up the material.

Looked up from germline, CDR1 is MGHRA and CDR2 is YSYEKL. V was cut by 3 bases and J by 1 base, with 12 bases left in between. CDR3 size: 15 residues. Produced via immunoSEQ multiplex PCR; TCRdb's table is partial and in-frame only. This repertoire shows 240,000 or so clones, around 85% found once; its top ten account for roughly 3.3%. Enrolled through a virtual design, the participants were between roughly 18 and 90 years of age and came from some 25 US areas. V is TRBV4-1 and J is TRBJ1-1, with D maybe TRBD1 (6 bases). Sequencing used PBMCs or T cells enriched from blood (not recorded which). The TCR originated in a woman in her 40s with acute COVID-19. CDR3 sequence (DNA): TGCGCCAGCAGCCAGTATGCGACAGGGAACACTGAAGCTTTCTTT. Residues: CASSQYATGNTEAFF.